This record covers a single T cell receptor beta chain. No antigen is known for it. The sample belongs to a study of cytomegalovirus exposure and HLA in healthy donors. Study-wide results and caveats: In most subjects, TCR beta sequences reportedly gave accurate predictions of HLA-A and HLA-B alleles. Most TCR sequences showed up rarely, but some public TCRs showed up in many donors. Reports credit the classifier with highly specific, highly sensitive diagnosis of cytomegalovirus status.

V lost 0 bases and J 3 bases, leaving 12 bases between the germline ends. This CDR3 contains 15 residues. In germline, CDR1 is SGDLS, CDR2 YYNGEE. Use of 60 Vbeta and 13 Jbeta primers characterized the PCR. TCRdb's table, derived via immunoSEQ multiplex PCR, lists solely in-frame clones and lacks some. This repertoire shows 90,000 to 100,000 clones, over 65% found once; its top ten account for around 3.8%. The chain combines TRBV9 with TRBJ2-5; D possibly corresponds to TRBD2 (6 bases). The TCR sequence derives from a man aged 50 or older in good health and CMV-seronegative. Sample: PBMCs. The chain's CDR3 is CASSVGNGREETQYF. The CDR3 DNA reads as TGTGCCAGCAGCGTAGGAAACGGGAGAGAAGAGACCCAGTACTTC.